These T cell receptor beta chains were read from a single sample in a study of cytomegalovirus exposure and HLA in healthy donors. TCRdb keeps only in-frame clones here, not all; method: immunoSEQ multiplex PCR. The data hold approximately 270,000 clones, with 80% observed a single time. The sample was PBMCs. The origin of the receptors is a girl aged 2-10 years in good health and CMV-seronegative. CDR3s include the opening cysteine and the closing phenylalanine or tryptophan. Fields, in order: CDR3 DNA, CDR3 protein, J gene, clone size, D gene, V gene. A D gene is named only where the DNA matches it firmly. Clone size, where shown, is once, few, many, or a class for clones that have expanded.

cdr3_nt: TGTGCCAGCAGTTCTGGGGGACAGCCGGGGGTCGGTCCCCAGCATTTT
cdr3_aa: CASSSGGQPGVGPQHF
j_call: TRBJ1-5
clone_size: NA
d_call: TRBD1
v_call: TRBV28

cdr3_nt: TGTGCCAGCAGCCCCGTCTCCTACAATGAGCAGTTCTTC
cdr3_aa: CASSPVSYNEQFF
j_call: TRBJ2-1
clone_size: NA
d_call: NA
v_call: TRBV9

cdr3_nt: TGTGCCAGCAGTTACTCACGGGTACAGGGTGATTCACCCCTCCACTTT
cdr3_aa: CASSYSRVQGDSPLHF
j_call: TRBJ1-6
clone_size: NA
d_call: NA
v_call: TRBV6-5

cdr3_nt: TGTGCCAGCAGCAAAGGAGAGGGGAACACTGAAGCTTTCTTT
cdr3_aa: CASSKGEGNTEAFF
j_call: TRBJ1-1
clone_size: NA
d_call: NA
v_call: TRBV21-1

cdr3_nt: TGCGCCAGCAGCCAAGTAGCAGGGGTTTTTAGTAAGCAGTACTTC
cdr3_aa: CASSQVAGVFSKQYF
j_call: TRBJ2-7
clone_size: NA
d_call: NA
v_call: TRBV4-1

cdr3_nt: TGTGCCAGCAGGGGGACTAGCGGGAGCTGGCAGTTCTTC
cdr3_aa: CASRGTSGSWQFF
j_call: TRBJ2-1
clone_size: few
d_call: TRBD2
v_call: TRBV27

cdr3_nt: TGTGCCAGCAGCCCCCACAGGACGACATCACCCCTCCACTTT
cdr3_aa: CASSPHRTTSPLHF
j_call: TRBJ1-6
clone_size: NA
d_call: NA
v_call: TRBV28

cdr3_nt: TGTGCCAGCAGCTTCATCCCTTTTACCCGTCGGGACATGAACACTGAAGCTTTCTTT
cdr3_aa: CASSFIPFTRRDMNTEAFF
j_call: TRBJ1-1
clone_size: NA
d_call: NA
v_call: TRBV27

cdr3_nt: TGTGCCAGCAGCCAACCAGGGCGGGGGAACACTGAAGCTTTCTTT
cdr3_aa: CASSQPGRGNTEAFF
j_call: TRBJ1-1
clone_size: few
d_call: NA
v_call: TRBV4-2

cdr3_nt: TGTGCCAGCAGAAGAGGGGGCCGGGAGGGCTACACCTTC
cdr3_aa: CASRRGGREGYTF
j_call: TRBJ1-2
clone_size: few
d_call: TRBD1
v_call: TRBV5-6

cdr3_nt: TGTGCCAGTAGTATAGCGGGAGGAGGCTACACCTTC
cdr3_aa: CASSIAGGGYTF
j_call: TRBJ1-2
clone_size: NA
d_call: NA
v_call: TRBV19

cdr3_nt: TGTGCCGTAACCCCCGGGACAGGGAAAACAGATACGCAGTATTTT
cdr3_aa: CAVTPGTGKTDTQYF
j_call: TRBJ2-3
clone_size: few
d_call: TRBD1
v_call: TRBV19

cdr3_nt: TGTTCCAGCAGCGTCGGACAGGGCATGAACACTGAAGCTTTCTTT
cdr3_aa: CSSSVGQGMNTEAFF
j_call: TRBJ1-1
clone_size: NA
d_call: TRBD1
v_call: TRBV7-9

cdr3_nt: TGTGCCAGCAGCTTGCTTATCACGGGGGTTCCCAACGAGCAGTACTTC
cdr3_aa: CASSLLITGVPNEQYF
j_call: TRBJ2-7
clone_size: once
d_call: NA
v_call: TRBV5-4

cdr3_nt: TGTGCCAGCAGCCCACCGACAGGGAGGACTGAAGCTTTCTTT
cdr3_aa: CASSPPTGRTEAFF
j_call: TRBJ1-1
clone_size: once
d_call: TRBD1
v_call: TRBV9

cdr3_nt: TGCAGCGTTGCCGGCGGGCAGATCTACGAGCAGTACTTC
cdr3_aa: CSVAGGQIYEQYF
j_call: TRBJ2-7
clone_size: NA
d_call: NA
v_call: TRBV29-1

cdr3_nt: TGTGCCAGCCGGGACAGGGGGTCCCACAATGAGCAGTTCTTC
cdr3_aa: CASRDRGSHNEQFF
j_call: TRBJ2-1
clone_size: once
d_call: TRBD1
v_call: TRBV19

cdr3_nt: TGCGCCAGCAGCCAAGTGGCAGGGGATACGCAGTATTTT
cdr3_aa: CASSQVAGDTQYF
j_call: TRBJ2-3
clone_size: NA
d_call: NA
v_call: TRBV4-1

cdr3_nt: TGCGCCAGCAGCTTGGGAGGCGATGAGCAGTTCTTC
cdr3_aa: CASSLGGDEQFF
j_call: TRBJ2-1
clone_size: few
d_call: NA
v_call: TRBV5-1

cdr3_nt: TGCGCCAGCAGCCAATCCACAGGGAGCTACGAGCAGTACTTC
cdr3_aa: CASSQSTGSYEQYF
j_call: TRBJ2-7
clone_size: once
d_call: NA
v_call: TRBV4-1

cdr3_nt: TGTGCCAGCAGCCGGACAGGTTCCAATCAGCCCCAGCATTTT
cdr3_aa: CASSRTGSNQPQHF
j_call: TRBJ1-5
clone_size: NA
d_call: TRBD1
v_call: TRBV7-9

cdr3_nt: TGTGCCAGCAGCTTGGTTCTAAACAATGAGCAGTTCTTC
cdr3_aa: CASSLVLNNEQFF
j_call: TRBJ2-1
clone_size: NA
d_call: NA
v_call: TRBV5-6

cdr3_nt: TGCGCCAGCAGCTCAAAATTATCCGGGACAGGGGGAGGAACTGAAGCTTTCTTT
cdr3_aa: CASSSKLSGTGGGTEAFF
j_call: TRBJ1-1
clone_size: NA
d_call: TRBD1
v_call: TRBV5-1

cdr3_nt: TGTGCCACCGTAGGGGGTGCAACTAATGAAAAACTGTTTTTT
cdr3_aa: CATVGGATNEKLFF
j_call: TRBJ1-4
clone_size: NA
d_call: NA
v_call: TRBV28

cdr3_nt: TGTGCCAGCAGCTGGTTAGCGGGAGGGAGCACAGATACGCAGTATTTT
cdr3_aa: CASSWLAGGSTDTQYF
j_call: TRBJ2-3
clone_size: NA
d_call: TRBD2
v_call: TRBV4-2

cdr3_nt: TGTGCCAGCAGCAATCTTAGGTTTAGCGTGTCCTACAATGAGCAGTTCTTC
cdr3_aa: CASSNLRFSVSYNEQFF
j_call: TRBJ2-1
clone_size: NA
d_call: NA
v_call: TRBV7-8

cdr3_nt: TGTGCCATTTTAACGGGAGACCTCACAGATACGCAGTATTTT
cdr3_aa: CAILTGDLTDTQYF
j_call: TRBJ2-3
clone_size: NA
d_call: NA
v_call: TRBV10-3

cdr3_nt: TGTGCCAGCAGCGTGGGCTCCGGGGCCAACGTCCTGACTTTC
cdr3_aa: CASSVGSGANVLTF
j_call: TRBJ2-6
clone_size: NA
d_call: NA
v_call: TRBV7-8

cdr3_nt: TGTGCCTGGAGTTACCGTCGGGTAGGAGACACTGAAGCTTTCTTT
cdr3_aa: CAWSYRRVGDTEAFF
j_call: TRBJ1-1
clone_size: NA
d_call: NA
v_call: TRBV30

cdr3_nt: TGTGCCAGCAGTTACGGGACAGGGGCCAATCAGCCCCAGCATTTT
cdr3_aa: CASSYGTGANQPQHF
j_call: TRBJ1-5
clone_size: NA
d_call: TRBD1
v_call: TRBV6-6

cdr3_nt: TGTGCCAGCAGTCTTACTTACCCGGGACAGGGTGATGGCTACACCTTC
cdr3_aa: CASSLTYPGQGDGYTF
j_call: TRBJ1-2
clone_size: NA
d_call: TRBD1
v_call: TRBV28

cdr3_nt: TGTGCCAGCAGTTTCCGGACTCCTTACGAGCAGTACTTC
cdr3_aa: CASSFRTPYEQYF
j_call: TRBJ2-7
clone_size: once
d_call: NA
v_call: TRBV28

cdr3_nt: TGTGCCAGCACGACAGGGAACTATGGCTACACCTTC
cdr3_aa: CASTTGNYGYTF
j_call: TRBJ1-2
clone_size: once
d_call: TRBD1
v_call: TRBV28

cdr3_nt: TGTGCCAGCAGCTGGGCACGACAGGGTCTCAGTGAAGCTTTCTTT
cdr3_aa: CASSWARQGLSEAFF
j_call: TRBJ1-1
clone_size: NA
d_call: TRBD1
v_call: TRBV5-5

cdr3_nt: TGCGCCAGCAGCCTCGCTTTGGGGAGCTCCTACGAGCAGTACTTC
cdr3_aa: CASSLALGSSYEQYF
j_call: TRBJ2-7
clone_size: NA
d_call: NA
v_call: TRBV4-1

cdr3_nt: TGCGCCAGCAGCTTGGAACTAGCGGGGCCTACAGATACGCAGTATTTT
cdr3_aa: CASSLELAGPTDTQYF
j_call: TRBJ2-3
clone_size: NA
d_call: TRBD2
v_call: TRBV5-1

cdr3_nt: TGTGCCAGCAGCCGACCCGACAGGGAGAACACTGAAGCTTTCTTT
cdr3_aa: CASSRPDRENTEAFF
j_call: TRBJ1-1
clone_size: NA
d_call: TRBD1
v_call: TRBV4-2

cdr3_nt: TGTGCCAGCAGCCCCACCTCAGCGGGGTTGAACAGGGATACCTACAATGAGCAGTTCTTC
cdr3_aa: CASSPTSAGLNRDTYNEQFF
j_call: TRBJ2-1
clone_size: NA
d_call: NA
v_call: TRBV9

cdr3_nt: TGTGCCAGCAGACCGGGACATGGGAACTATGGCTACACCTTC
cdr3_aa: CASRPGHGNYGYTF
j_call: TRBJ1-2
clone_size: NA
d_call: NA
v_call: TRBV6-1

cdr3_nt: TGCGCCAGCAGCTTGGACGGAGAGACCCAGTACTTC
cdr3_aa: CASSLDGETQYF
j_call: TRBJ2-5
clone_size: NA
d_call: NA
v_call: TRBV5-1

cdr3_nt: TGTGCCAGCAGCAGAGATGGACTAGCGGGAGGGCTAAACACCGGGGAGCTGTTTTTT
cdr3_aa: CASSRDGLAGGLNTGELFF
j_call: TRBJ2-2
clone_size: NA
d_call: TRBD2
v_call: TRBV2

cdr3_nt: TGTGCCAGCAGCTCGGGAACAGGGGCCCAGCCCCAGCATTTT
cdr3_aa: CASSSGTGAQPQHF
j_call: TRBJ1-5
clone_size: NA
d_call: TRBD1
v_call: TRBV7-6